Here is one T cell receptor (beta chain) with its context. Its antigen is not identified. Researchers built TCR beta libraries using quantitative 5'-RACE with molecular barcodes. TCRdb redid the calling of the 5' RACE reads with MiXCR, one entry per CDR3 protein. Of about 180,000 distinct CDR3 sequences in the sample, roughly 10% were seen once. This specimen comes from a study of CD8 T cells in ankylosing spondylitis. Study-wide findings and caveats: Earlier literature documents some of the motif variants in reactive arthritis synovial fluid and blood. In ankylosing spondylitis blood, a motif of fewer than 10 highly homologous TCR beta variants appeared characteristic. Disease-linked clones, CD8+, were relatively rare in peripheral blood.

This CDR3 has 14 residues. Germline CDR1 SGHDN, CDR2 FVKESK. V lost 4 bases and J lost 4, with 13 bases in between. This clonotype was sampled from a female donor with ankylosing spondylitis or in good health (not recorded which). V gene TRBV14 combines with J gene TRBJ1-1; a weak D match, TRBD1 (6 bases). The sample comprised blood, either unsorted or a sorted T cell fraction (not recorded which). CDR3 nucleotide sequence: TGTGCCAGCAGCCCCCGGGGGCGGGTCACTGAAGCTTTCTTT. Encoded protein: CASSPRGRVTEAFF.